This T cell receptor (beta chain) appears in the sequencing data of a study of blood T cell repertoires in COVID-19 (dated by TCRdb to 2020 to 2021). The study in broad terms: The collaborator samples originated in the United States, Italy and Spain and spanned the acute and convalescent phases of COVID-19. Samples were obtained from the ongoing ImmuneRACE study (first 160 participants) and from over 1,000 subjects provided by 6 global collaborators. Deeply sampled blood TCRbeta repertoires from subjects exposed to, actively infected with, or recovered from COVID-19 were included in the dataset. The prospective study material was composed of cDNA or gDNA derived from T cells, B-cell-depleted T cells, or PBMCs. A de-identified subject ID, COVID-19 status, age in years and sex were almost always included in the sample metadata. Where HLA class I and class II types were available, the types were taken from metadata supplied by the sample provider, not from assay-based typing. The repertoires were released in a freely available public database intended as a resource for research on the immune response to SARS-CoV-2. The research as a whole found: The quantity of clinical and demographic metadata differed by source and by participant and was supplied without curation.

Collaborating institutions collected whole blood in K2EDTA tubes following their own protocols. For TCRbeta analysis, collaborator samples were shipped as frozen whole blood, as isolated PBMCs, or as DNA extracted from either sample type. Concerning this clone: Its recognized antigen is unknown. Base qualities are not recorded, but no much larger clone differs from it by a single base.

TCRbeta CDR3 regions were amplified from genomic DNA using the immunoSEQ Assay, a bias-controlled multiplex PCR. As for the authors' bioinformatics: Within the assay, amplification of reference gene primers was used to estimate how many nucleated cells each sample contained. Sequence reads were collapsed and filtered to measure the absolute abundance of every unique TCRbeta CDR3 rearrangement. Productive Simpson clonality was computed per sample as the square root of Simpson's diversity index over productive rearrangements. TCRdb obtained this table from immuneACCESS and retained in-frame rearrangements with V and J assigned. These tables miss some clones; where compared with another copy, unresolved V genes account for less than half of the shortfall, and the remainder is unexplained. The DNA was the basis for D and trimming; V, J and clone size are from that table. The sample table holds around 98,000 clones, of which roughly 87% were seen once. Of the sample, 3.5% to 5.5% falls within the top ten clones.

The origin of this receptor is a man between 65 and 79 years old with acute or convalescent COVID-19. Sequencing used peripheral blood.

The DNA reads as follows: TGTGCCAGCAGCCAAGATCACACTTTGGGACAGAACTATGGCTACACCTTC. The encoded protein is CASSQDHTLGQNYGYTF. This chain joins TRBV3-1 (or the pseudogene TRBV3-2) to TRBJ1-2; TRBD1 matches 7 bases in the middle. CDR1 and CDR2 are read off the germline V gene (reference sequence) as LGHDT and YNNKEL. The CDR3 starts with the cysteine, ends with the phenylalanine, and has 17 residues. Of the read, only the CDR3 DNA is kept; its 51 bases are in frame from base 1. Trimming takes 0 bases off V and 2 bases off J; junction bases not matched to a gene: 9.